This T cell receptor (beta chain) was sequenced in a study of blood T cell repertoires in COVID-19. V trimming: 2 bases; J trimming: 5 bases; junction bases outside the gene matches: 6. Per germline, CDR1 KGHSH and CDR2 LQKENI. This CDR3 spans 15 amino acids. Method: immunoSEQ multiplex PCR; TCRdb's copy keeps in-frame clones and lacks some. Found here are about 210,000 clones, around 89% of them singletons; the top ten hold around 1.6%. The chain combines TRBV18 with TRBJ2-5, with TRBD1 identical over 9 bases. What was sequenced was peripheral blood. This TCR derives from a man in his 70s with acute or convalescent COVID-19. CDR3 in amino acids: CASSPNRGRWETQYF. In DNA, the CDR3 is TGTGCCAGCTCACCAAACAGGGGGCGCTGGGAGACCCAGTACTTC.